This TCR beta chain comes out of a study of CD8+ T cells in alopecia areata. Broader study findings: Mouse data revealed clearer TCR sharing than patient data did, a gap possibly tied to HLA.

Following extraction, RNA underwent reverse transcription to cDNA, which served as the sequencing template. The protocol was immunoSEQ multiplex PCR, while the TCRdb copy is restricted to in-frame clones and leaves out a portion. Here the sample spans 140,000 to 150,000 clones, more than 40% being singletons. This clone was seen only a few times. Antigen specificity is unknown. Germline loops: CDR1 GTSNPN, CDR2 SVGIG (reference sequence). This CDR3 has 16 amino acids. V trimming: 8 bases; J trimming: 7 bases; junction bases outside the gene matches: 21. This chain joins TRBV30 and TRBJ2-5; TRBD2 aligns across 8 bases. The clonotype originates from a human donor with alopecia areata. Material for sequencing was CD4+ T cells sorted from blood. CDR3 DNA sequence: TGTGCCGGCTACTCCGGGACTAGAGCCCGTGAGGCGACCCAGTACTTC. This encodes CAGYSGTRAREATQYF.